Below are 24 T cell receptor beta chains sequenced from a single sample in a study of CD8 T cells in ankylosing spondylitis. Their antigens remain unidentified. General study points: Blood of patients with ankylosing spondylitis appeared to be characterized by a TCR beta motif of seven or eight highly homologous variants.

TCRdb recomputed calls from the 5' RACE reads with MiXCR, one row per CDR3 protein. This table holds fewer than 750,000 distinct CDR3 sequences, 15% to 20% found once. Specimen: blood, either unsorted or a sorted T cell fraction (not recorded which). These receptors were obtained from a male donor with ankylosing spondylitis.

This clonotype was seen a few times. The V and J genes are TRBV4-1 and TRBJ2-3, with D perhaps assigned TRBD1 or TRBD2 (5 bases each). This CDR3 has 18 amino acids. V shed 0 bases and J shed 4 bases, with 20 bases lying between them. Looked up from germline, CDR1 is MGHRA and CDR2 is YSYEKL. The CDR3 loop is CASSQDFTGTGLADTQYF. The CDR3 bases are TGCGCCAGCAGCCAAGATTTCACCGGGACGGGCCTCGCAGATACGCAGTATTTT.

The table lists this clonotype with a few counts. The rearrangement uses TRBV20-1 and TRBJ1-5; tentatively, D is TRBD1 (5 bases). The germline CDR1 and CDR2 sequences are DFQATT and SNEGSKA (reference sequence). The CDR3 is 14 residues long. Trimming removed 4 bases from V and 2 bases from J, with 12 bases in between. The CDR3 DNA reads TGCAGTGCTAAGCCTGGGGCAGGCAATCAGCCCCAGCATTTT. It encodes CSAKPGAGNQPQHF.

This clonotype was seen a few times. The chain is built from TRBV4-1 and TRBJ2-5, with TRBD2 matching 9 bases. This CDR3 has 17 residues. J lost 6 bases, V lost 0 bases, and 11 bases had no gene match. Germline V CDR1 and CDR2: MGHRA, YSYEKL. The CDR3 sequence is CASSQDGVAGDRKTQYF. CDR3 DNA: TGCGCCAGCAGCCAAGATGGGGTAGCGGGGGACCGAAAGACCCAGTACTTC.

V gene TRBV12-3 or TRBV12-4 combines with J gene TRBJ2-3; D unclear. The CDR3 is 17 amino acids. Between the trimmed V and J ends, which lost 3 bases and 2 bases, there was a span of 18 bases. The CDR3 sequence is CASSFALTAANTDTQYF. For the CDR3, the DNA is TGTGCCAGCAGTTTCGCCCTTACGGCGGCCAACACAGATACGCAGTATTTT.

The chain employs TRBV7-8 and TRBJ1-2, with 10 bases matching TRBD1. The CDR3 is made up of 19 amino acids. In germline, CDR1 is SGHVS, CDR2 FQNEAQ. V lost 3 bases, J lost 8 bases, and 21 bases stayed unmatched. The CDR3 region has the DNA TGTGCCAGCAGCTTTAAGGAGGGGACCCCCGGGACAGGGGCTGGCGGCTACACCTTC. This sequence encodes CASSFKEGTPGTGAGGYTF. Using reference TRBV7-8 and TRBJ1-2 for the parts outside the CDR3, the full variable domain is GAGVSQSPRYKVAKRGQDVALRCDPISGHVSLFWYQQALGQGPEFLTYFQNEAQLDKSGLPSDRFFAERPEGSVSTLKIQRTQQEDSAVYLCASSFKEGTPGTGAGGYTFGSGTRLTVV.

The chain links TRBV9 to TRBJ2-1; D is undetermined. The CDR3 is 12 residues long. CDR1 and CDR2 from the germline V gene are SGDLS and YYNGEE. V was trimmed by 4 bases and J by 10 bases, leaving 12 bases between them. The CDR3 is CASSPLREEQFF. CDR3 nucleotide sequence: TGTGCCAGCAGCCCCCTTAGGGAAGAGCAGTTCTTC.

This clonotype was seen ten or more times. The chain employs TRBV7-9 and TRBJ1-2, with 8 bases identical to TRBD1. The CDR3 contains 14 residues. The V gene end was trimmed by 3 bases and the J gene end by 3 bases; junction bases not matched to a gene: 3. The germline CDR1 and CDR2 sequences are SEHNR and FQNEAQ (reference sequence). CDR3 protein: CASSLGTGDYGYTF. DNA of the CDR3: TGTGCCAGCAGCTTGGGGACAGGAGACTATGGCTACACCTTC.

The CDR3 reads CASGPSGGGPNEQFF. The CDR3 DNA follows: TGTGCTAGTGGTCCCTCGGGCGGGGGGCCCAATGAGCAGTTCTTC. V and J are TRBV12-5 and TRBJ2-1; 8 bases are shared with TRBD2. Germline values: CDR1 LGHNT, CDR2 FRNRAP. This CDR3 is 15 amino acids long. V was clipped by 5 bases and J by 6 bases; unmatched bases: 9.

Only a few counts were recorded for this clonotype. The rearrangement joins TRBV5-5 to TRBJ2-1; D is unresolved. Trimming left V 0 bases short and J 1 base short, with 8 bases between. CDR3 size: 15 residues. Per the germline V gene, CDR1 is SGHKS and CDR2 is YYEKEE (reference sequence). The DNA for the CDR3 is TGTGCCAGCAGCTTGGTGCTGGGTTCCTACAATGAGCAGTTCTTC. This codes for CASSLVLGSYNEQFF.

The V and J genes are TRBV3-1 and TRBJ1-2; D might be TRBD1 (6 bases). The CDR3 is 13 amino acids. The V end lost 1 base, the J end lost 7 bases, and 10 bases lay between the germline ends. Per germline, CDR1 LGHDT and CDR2 YNNKEL (reference sequence). CDR3 nucleotides: TGTGCCAGCAGCCAAGTTACAGGGTCTGGCTACACCTTC. This encodes CASSQVTGSGYTF. The complete variable domain, with remaining parts taken from reference TRBV3-1 and TRBJ1-2, reads DTAVSQTPKYLVTQMGNDKSIKCEQNLGHDTMYWYKQDSKKFLKIMFSYNNKELIINETVPNRFSPKSPDKAHLNLHINSLELGDSAVYFCASSQVTGSGYTFGSGTRLTVV.

The sample holds a few counts of this clonotype. The chain employs TRBV15 and TRBJ1-1; D unclear. Per germline, CDR1 LNHNV and CDR2 YYDKDF (reference sequence). Trimming pared 5 bases from V and 8 bases from J, leaving 18 bases between. The CDR3 is 14 amino acids. CDR3 protein: CATSSQAGRREAFF. The CDR3 nucleotides are TGTGCCACCAGCTCCCAGGCGGGTCGACGGGAAGCTTTCTTT.

This clonotype was detected a few times. The V and J genes are TRBV5-1 and TRBJ2-7; a weak D match, TRBD1 (6 bases). The germline V and J ends were trimmed by 1 base and 2 bases, with 16 bases remaining between them. This CDR3 region has 16 residues. Germline values: CDR1 SGHRS, CDR2 YFSETQ. Here the CDR3 DNA reads TGCGCCAGCAGCTTGCACCGGACAGTGGGAGCCTACGAGCAGTACTTC. This codes for CASSLHRTVGAYEQYF.

This clonotype has a handful of counts. The J gene is TRBJ2-7, the V gene TRBV3-1; 9 bases fit TRBD1. Germline V lookup: CDR1 LGHDT, CDR2 YNNKEL (reference sequence). This CDR3 has 16 residues. V lost 1 base and J lost 6; bases outside the gene matches: 10. The CDR3 nucleotides read TGTGCCAGCAGCCAAGTCTGGGACAGGGAAGAAGGCGAGCAGTACTTC. Amino acid sequence: CASSQVWDREEGEQYF.

The chain joins TRBV7-3 to TRBJ2-1; D is unresolved. The CDR3 runs to 15 residues. V was pared by 5 bases and J by 0 bases, with 11 bases between. CDR1 and CDR2 (germline): SGHTA, FQGTGA. Here the CDR3 reads CASSPQLISYNEQFF. CDR3 DNA sequence: TGTGCCAGCAGCCCCCAGCTGATCTCCTACAATGAGCAGTTCTTC.

The rearrangement links TRBV5-6 to TRBJ2-1; 7 nucleotides align to TRBD1. The trim removed 3 bases at V and 0 bases at J, leaving 9 bases unmatched. Germline CDR1 is SGHDT and CDR2 is YYEEEE. The CDR3 has 17 amino acids. CDR3 region: CASSSTLTGSSYNEQFF. The CDR3 DNA sequence: TGTGCCAGCAGCTCGACCCTGACAGGGAGCTCCTACAATGAGCAGTTCTTC.

This chain connects TRBV12-3 or TRBV12-4 to TRBJ2-3; D may be TRBD2 (6 bases). The V end lost 3 bases, the J end lost 6 bases, and 25 bases lay between the germline ends. The CDR3 is 18 residues long. CDR3 in amino acids: CASSFSEPPGLVADTQYF. CDR3 sequence (DNA): TGTGCCAGCAGTTTTTCCGAACCACCGGGACTGGTCGCCGATACGCAGTATTTT.

In this sample, this clonotype turned up a few times. V gene TRBV4-3 combines with J gene TRBJ2-6; unclear D gene. This CDR3 is 14 amino acids long. V was cut by 0 bases and J by 0 bases, with 0 bases left in between. Germline-derived CDR1 and CDR2 are LGHNA and YSLEER. The DNA of the CDR3 is TGCGCCAGCAGCCAAGACTCTGGGGCCAACGTCCTGACTTTC. Translation gives CASSQDSGANVLTF.

This chain joins TRBV4-1 and TRBJ2-5; D unresolved. CDR3 length: 13 residues. CDR1 and CDR2 from the germline V gene are MGHRA and YSYEKL. V was pared by 3 bases and J by 1 base, with 6 bases between. CDR3 protein: CASSHSLQETQYF. As DNA, the CDR3 is TGCGCCAGCAGCCACAGCCTCCAAGAGACCCAGTACTTC.

This sequence joins TRBV20-1 and TRBJ1-2; weak D call: TRBD1 (6 bases). Looked up from germline, CDR1 is DFQATT and CDR2 is SNEGSKA (reference sequence). V dropped 6 bases and J dropped 1 base, with 18 bases sitting between them. The CDR3 runs to 15 residues. The DNA of the CDR3 is TGCAGTGCCAGGGGAACGGGACCGCTTAACTATGGCTACACCTTC. Translating it yields CSARGTGPLNYGYTF.

The chain uses TRBV10-1 and TRBJ2-2; D possibly corresponds to TRBD1 (6 bases). Trimming shortened V by 0 bases and J by 6 bases, and 11 bases separated the two germline ends. Germline CDR1 and CDR2: WNHNN and SYGVQD (reference sequence). The CDR3 consists of 15 residues. CDR3 loop: CASSESAWGPGELFF. CDR3 sequence (DNA): TGCGCCAGCAGTGAGTCCGCTTGGGGGCCCGGGGAGCTGTTTTTT.

This clonotype was seen a handful of times. This chain joins TRBV20-1 and TRBJ2-7, with D maybe TRBD2 (6 bases). The CDR3 consists of 16 residues. CDR1 is DFQATT, CDR2 SNEGSKA, per germline (reference sequence). Deletions cut 3 bases from V and 0 bases from J, with 18 bases between. The CDR3: CSARTDPGTGSYEQYF. As DNA, the CDR3 is TGCAGTGCTAGGACAGACCCCGGGACTGGCTCCTACGAGCAGTACTTC.

This clonotype was observed a few times. CDR3 in DNA: TGTGCCAGCAGCACGACTAGCGGGGGGGTGAGAGAGACCCAGTACTTC. Its translation: CASSTTSGGVRETQYF. The genes are TRBV5-5 and TRBJ2-5; 14 bases match TRBD2. Germline-derived CDR1 and CDR2 are SGHKS and YYEKEE (reference sequence). The V and J ends lost 4 bases and 4 bases, in that order; junction bases with no gene match: 6. CDR3 length equals 16 residues.

This clonotype was seen many times. V gene TRBV2 combines with J gene TRBJ1-5; maybe TRBD1 (6 bases). CDR3 size: 16 residues. Germline assignment: CDR1 SNHLY and CDR2 FYNNEI. V shed 3 bases and J shed 0 bases, with 12 bases lying between them. CDR3 loop: CASSELGAHSNQPQHF. For the CDR3, the DNA is TGTGCCAGCAGTGAGCTGGGGGCCCATAGCAATCAGCCCCAGCATTTT.

This chain joins TRBV15 and TRBJ1-3; D may be TRBD1 (5 bases). Germline lookup yields CDR1 LNHNV and CDR2 YYDKDF (reference sequence). V dropped 5 bases and J dropped 0 bases, with 14 bases sitting between them. The CDR3 has 16 residues. In DNA form, the CDR3 reads TGTGCCACCAGCCGGGGCGACGCCCGCTCTGGAAACACCATATATTTT. It specifies CATSRGDARSGNTIYF.